This entry concerns a single T cell receptor (beta chain). Its binding antigen is unknown. No base quality information exists; no much larger clone differs at one position. This sample stems from a study of shared clonotypes between healthy human individuals (dated by TCRdb to 2020 to 2021). About the study as a whole: The cohort comprised a couple of women and a few men aged 18 to 49 years. For each donor, CD4 naive and CD4 memory were each run on three plates, CD8 naive on two plates, and CD8 memory on one plate. Blood TCR repertoires of roughly five healthy adults were deeply sequenced to estimate repertoire size and the extent of clonotype sharing between individuals. To increase sequencing depth and limit assay-specific biases, TCR repertoire library preparation and sequencing were carried out by different laboratories using diverse techniques. Between about 0.9 and 10 billion PBMCs per donor were obtained by leukapheresis. Overall study outcomes, separate from this receptor: Because the study included only a small number of donors, the genetic and exposure-history diversity represented was limited. Incomplete sequencing was indicated by rarefaction of sorted-subset datasets, despite the large sequencing depth. Naive subsets generally had larger estimated clonotype richness than memory subsets did. Sampling was restricted to blood, and TCR repertoires in tissues likely differ from the TCR repertoires found in blood. Compared with non-shared clonotypes, clonotypes shared by all four sorted-subset donors had higher generation probabilities. Sharing across a handful of donors was observed for around 5% of naive CD4, 3.5% of naive CD8, over 2% of memory CD4, and about 0.38% of memory CD8 clonotypes. Based on pairwise subsampling, the degree of clonotype sharing among donors was expected to be affected by sequencing depth.

Using the deep immunoSEQ assay, TCR CDR3 regions were amplified from genomic DNA by multiplex PCR. Extracted genomic DNA from each cell subset was distributed evenly across all wells of several immunoSEQ 96-well plates, and each plate was treated as a replicate. For sorted subsets, around 200 ng genomic DNA, equal to tens of thousands of T cell genomes, was loaded into each replicate PCR. Purified libraries were quantified with a Qubit 3.0 fluorometer, sized on a Bioanalyzer 2100, and re-quantified with the KAPA Library Quantification kit. Every immunoSEQ 96-well plate was sequenced on a dedicated single-read 150-cycle Illumina NextSeq 550 flow cell. Regarding the original processing steps: Because the immunoSEQ output included only junctional sequences and no quality scores, the filtering could not be the same as the filtering used for full-length reads. Sequences were annotated with PyIR, a Python wrapper for IgBLAST v1.9, and V/J genes and CDR3 were assigned using IMGT germline references. Reads were removed for weak V/J assignments (E-value above 1e-6), missing CDR3, stop codons, out-of-frame junctions, or ambiguous translated residues. V3J clonotypes were defined as sequences sharing an identical inferred V gene, J gene, and CDR3 amino acid sequence. Percentage overlap between repertoires was computed as shared unique clonotypes divided by the size of the smaller repertoire. Richness of each repertoire was evaluated using RTK rarefaction, the Chao1 estimator, and Recon v2.1 estimates of unobserved clonotypes. For all TCRbeta clonotypes obtained by the gDNA method from a few donors, generation probabilities were computed with OLGA. Imported from immuneACCESS, the table was reduced by TCRdb to in-frame sequences with V and J called. These copies leave out some clones; in studies compared against another copy, an unresolved V gene accounts for under half, and the cause of the remainder is not known. V, J and clone size are taken as reported in that table, and D and trimming were inferred from the DNA itself. This sample lists around 1.1 million clones; about four fifths were detected once. 0.55% to 0.7% of the sample is held by the ten biggest clonotypes.

Trimming at the junction amounts to 3 bases on V and 0 bases on J, and the germline ends lie 15 bases apart. Looking up the germline V gene yields CDR1 SGHVS and CDR2 FQNEAQ. There are 17 amino acids in the CDR3, from cysteine to phenylalanine inclusive. Only the CDR3 DNA stays, 51 bases, in frame from base 1. Healthy HIV-negative adults with no recently reported acute infections or vaccinations were included as donors. Every donor was a Caucasian adult living in Nashville, Tennessee, USA. CD4+ T cells were enriched by magnetic negative selection; naive cells were then positively selected on CD45RA, and the negative fraction formed the memory subset. Blood was obtained by leukapheresis, after which PBMCs were separated by Ficoll-Histopaque density gradient centrifugation and cryopreserved in liquid nitrogen vapor phase. Purity and quantity of every magnetically sorted T cell population were checked by analytical flow cytometry. Each sorted fraction had its genomic DNA isolated and then quantified by UV absorbance on a Nanodrop 2000c.

What was sequenced was memory CD4+ T cells from PBMCs. The cell subset or site label on this specimen signifies: CD45RA-negative fraction. The source is a man aged 18 to 29 in good health. Some clones in this sample may be carry-over from other donors' samples. Recombination connected TRBV7-8 to TRBJ1-3, with the D gene uncertain. The CDR3 loop reads CASSLGQTLASGNTIYF. The DNA sequence follows: TGTGCCAGCAGCTTGGGTCAGACCCTCGCCTCTGGAAACACCATATATTTT.